Reported below is one T cell receptor beta chain. The antigen is not known. The sample originates from a study of human T cells and chemical hapten exposure. Overall study findings and caveats: Among expanded TCRs, significantly more large CDR3 similarity clusters formed than among controls.

One entry per CDR3 protein, called by TCRdb with MiXCR from the RACE reads. The table lists 150,000 to 200,000 distinct CDR3 sequences, nearly 30% of them singletons, with roughly 3% in the top ten. Time point meaning: pre-sensitization, week 0. The sample's treatment: therapeutic diphenylcyclopropenone sensitization with weekly scalp DPC. Prior to each patch test being applied, blood was drawn. This CDR3 has 14 amino acids. V was pared by 3 bases and J by 5 bases, with 14 bases between. CDR1 and CDR2 (germline): SGDLS, YYNGEE. The source of this sequence is a woman aged 30 to 39 with alopecia areata. Some clones in this sample may be carry-over from other donors' samples. The chain employs TRBV9 and TRBJ2-5, with D possibly matching TRBD1 (6 bases). The source material was whole blood, sampled in connection with sensitization to the hapten diphenylcyclopropenone (DPC). CDR3 coding DNA: TGTGCCAGCAGCGCCACAGGGTTCGGTGAGACCCAGTACTTC. As protein: CASSATGFGETQYF.